This T cell receptor beta chain was sequenced for a study of blood T cell repertoires in COVID-19 (TCRdb year 2020). Background for the entire study: Samples from collaborators originated in the United States, Italy and Spain and spanned both the acute and convalescent phases of COVID-19. The prospective study material was composed of cDNA or gDNA derived from T cells, B-cell-depleted T cells, or PBMCs. The dataset comprised deeply sampled blood TCRbeta repertoires from subjects exposed to, actively infected with, or recovered from COVID-19. The repertoires were released in a freely available public database intended as a resource for research on the immune response to SARS-CoV-2. Samples came from the ongoing ImmuneRACE study (first 160 participants) plus 1,254 subjects from 6 global collaborators. Sample metadata almost always included a de-identified subject ID, COVID-19 status, age in years and sex. Where available, HLA class I and class II types were taken from metadata supplied by the sample provider and were not determined by assay-based typing.

The CDR3 runs 15 residues from the cysteine to the phenylalanine. Only CDR3 DNA is held: 45 bases, read in frame from base 1. V lost 5 bases and J lost 3 bases, and the count of bases not matched to a germline gene is 6. As encoded in the germline V gene (reference sequence), CDR1 is SSHAT while CDR2 is FNYEAQ. The collaborating institutions used their own protocols to collect whole blood in K2EDTA tubes. Collaborator samples were shipped for TCRbeta analysis as frozen whole blood, isolated PBMCs, or DNA extracted from either sample type. The investigation overall reported the following: How much clinical and demographic metadata was included differed by source and by participant, and the metadata was provided uncurated.

TCRbeta CDR3 regions were amplified from genomic DNA by means of the immunoSEQ Assay, a bias-controlled multiplex PCR. On the authors' methods: Nucleated cell counts per sample were estimated from amplification of reference gene primers within the assay. Sequence reads were collapsed and filtered to measure the absolute abundance of every unique TCRbeta CDR3 rearrangement. For each sample, productive Simpson clonality was calculated by taking the square root of Simpson's diversity index across productive rearrangements. Here the immuneACCESS table is served through TCRdb, limited to in-frame sequences with V and J called. Missing clones are a known gap in these copies; in checked studies unresolved V genes cover under half, and the rest lacks a known reason. Clone size and the V and J calls come from that table; the DNA yielded D and trimming. For this sample the table gives 50,000 to 65,000 clones, of which 74% were detected only once. Roughly 30% of the sample is taken by the ten largest.

As concerns this clone: Its binding antigen is unknown. Base-call qualities are not available, and no considerably larger clone is one nucleotide away.

The sequencing sample was made of peripheral blood. The sequence links TRBV7-7 to TRBJ2-3; TRBD2 fits 9 bases in the junction. This clonotype was obtained from a woman older than 75 with acute or convalescent COVID-19. The CDR3 loop reads CASSPGTSRTDTQYF. The DNA sequence is given as TGTGCCAGCAGCCCCGGGACTAGCAGAACAGATACGCAGTATTTT. This CDR3, with the reference TRBV7-7 and TRBJ2-3 proteins standing in past its ends, gives the full variable domain GAGVSQSPRYKVTKRGQDVTLRCDPISSHATLYWYQQALGQGPEFLTYFNYEAQPDKSGLPSDRFSAERPEGSISTLTIQRTEQRDSAMYRCASSPGTSRTDTQYFGPGTRLTVL.